This T cell receptor beta chain emerged from a study of T cells in Graves' hyperthyroidism and ophthalmopathy. RNA transcripts yielded amplified TCR beta CDR3 regions. First-round RT-PCR targeting the TCR CDR3 was performed with the HTBI primer set. MiXCR, run by TCRdb on the multiplex PCR reads, gives a single entry per CDR3 protein. Here the sample spans 800,000 or so distinct CDR3 sequences, approximately 40% being singletons. This clonotype was seen more than once but under ten times. Sequenced: blood. The TCR originated in a man aged 18-30 years with Graves' hyperthyroidism.

CDR3: CASLLNQPQHF. For the CDR3, the DNA is TGTGCCAGCCTATTAAATCAGCCCCAGCATTTT. The chain joins TRBV27 to TRBJ1-5; no clear D. V was trimmed by 8 bases and J by 4 bases, leaving 6 bases between them. The CDR3 extends over 11 amino acids. CDR1 is MNHEY, CDR2 SMNVEV, per germline (reference sequence).